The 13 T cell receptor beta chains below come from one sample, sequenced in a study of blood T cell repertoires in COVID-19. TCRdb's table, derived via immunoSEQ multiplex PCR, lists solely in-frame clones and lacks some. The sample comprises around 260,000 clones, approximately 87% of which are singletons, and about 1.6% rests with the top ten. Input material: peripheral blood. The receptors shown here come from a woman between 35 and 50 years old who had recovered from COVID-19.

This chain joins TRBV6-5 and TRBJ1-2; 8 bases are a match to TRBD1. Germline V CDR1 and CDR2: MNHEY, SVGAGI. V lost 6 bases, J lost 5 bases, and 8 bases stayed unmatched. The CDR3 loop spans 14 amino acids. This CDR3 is CASSPGQGIYGYTF. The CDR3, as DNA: TGTGCCAGCAGCCCCGGACAGGGCATTTATGGCTACACCTTC.

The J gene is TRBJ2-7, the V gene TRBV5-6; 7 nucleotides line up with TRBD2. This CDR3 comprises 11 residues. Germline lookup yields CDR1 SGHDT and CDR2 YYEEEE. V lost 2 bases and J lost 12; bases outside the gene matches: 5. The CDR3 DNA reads TGTGCCAGCAGCTTCACCGGGACTACGTACTTC. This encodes CASSFTGTTYF.

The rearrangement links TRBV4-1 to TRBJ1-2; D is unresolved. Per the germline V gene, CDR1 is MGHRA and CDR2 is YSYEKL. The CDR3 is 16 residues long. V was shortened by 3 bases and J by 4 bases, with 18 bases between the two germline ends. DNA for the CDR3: TGCGCCAGCAGCCACCCCCCAGGTGCAGCTACCTATGGCTACACCTTC. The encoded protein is CASSHPPGAATYGYTF.

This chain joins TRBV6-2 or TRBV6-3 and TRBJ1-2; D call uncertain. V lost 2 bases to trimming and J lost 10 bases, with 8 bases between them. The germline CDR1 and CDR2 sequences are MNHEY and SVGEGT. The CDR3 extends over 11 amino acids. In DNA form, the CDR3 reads TGTGCCAGCAGTTACCCCGGGTTCTACACCTTC. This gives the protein CASSYPGFYTF.

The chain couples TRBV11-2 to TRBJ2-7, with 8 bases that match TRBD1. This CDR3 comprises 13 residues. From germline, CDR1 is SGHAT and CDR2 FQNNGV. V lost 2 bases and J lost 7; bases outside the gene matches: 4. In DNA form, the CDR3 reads TGTGCCAGCAGCTTATTCAGGGGGCGAGAGCAGTACTTC. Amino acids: CASSLFRGREQYF.

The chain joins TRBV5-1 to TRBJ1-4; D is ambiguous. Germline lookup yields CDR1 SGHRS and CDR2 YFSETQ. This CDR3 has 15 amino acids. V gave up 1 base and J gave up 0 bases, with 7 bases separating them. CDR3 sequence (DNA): TGCGCCAGCAGCTTGCTGTCAGCAACTAATGAAAAACTGTTTTTT. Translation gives CASSLLSATNEKLFF. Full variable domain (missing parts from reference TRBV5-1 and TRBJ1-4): KAGVTQTPRYLIKTRGQQVTLSCSPISGHRSVSWYQQTPGQGLQFLFEYFSETQRNKGNFPGRFSGRQFSNSRSEMNVSTLELGDSALYLCASSLLSATNEKLFFGSGTQLSVL.

CDR3: CASSMVAGADTGELFF. The CDR3 DNA reads as TGTGCCAGCTCTATGGTAGCGGGGGCCGACACCGGGGAGCTGTTTTTT. V usage is TRBV18 and J usage is TRBJ2-2; 9 bases fit TRBD2. Germline V gives CDR1 KGHSH, CDR2 LQKENI. The CDR3 contains 16 residues. Trimming took 6 bases from V and 3 from J; bases not matched to a gene: 8.

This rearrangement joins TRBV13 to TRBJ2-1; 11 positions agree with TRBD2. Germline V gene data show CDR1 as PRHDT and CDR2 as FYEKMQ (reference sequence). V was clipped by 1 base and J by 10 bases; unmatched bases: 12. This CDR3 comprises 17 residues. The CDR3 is CASSLEVAGGPGEEQFF. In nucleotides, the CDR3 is TGTGCCAGCAGCTTAGAGGTAGCGGGGGGGCCAGGGGAGGAGCAGTTCTTC.

In nucleotides, the CDR3 is TGTGCCAGCAGCGCGCAACTAGCGGGGGGTGCAGATACGCAGTATTTT. This encodes CASSAQLAGGADTQYF. J is TRBJ2-3 and V is TRBV7-8; the match to TRBD2 covers 12 bases. CDR1 is SGHVS and CDR2 is FQNEAQ in the germline V gene. Trimming at V came to 5 bases and at J to 4 bases, leaving 7 bases not matched to a gene. The length of the CDR3 is 16 residues.

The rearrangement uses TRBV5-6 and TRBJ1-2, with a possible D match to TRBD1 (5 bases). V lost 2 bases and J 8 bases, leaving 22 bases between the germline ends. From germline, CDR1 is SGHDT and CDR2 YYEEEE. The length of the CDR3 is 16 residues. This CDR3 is CASSFDPGRGTGGYTF. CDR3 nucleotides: TGTGCCAGCAGCTTCGACCCGGGCCGGGGGACGGGGGGCTACACCTTC.

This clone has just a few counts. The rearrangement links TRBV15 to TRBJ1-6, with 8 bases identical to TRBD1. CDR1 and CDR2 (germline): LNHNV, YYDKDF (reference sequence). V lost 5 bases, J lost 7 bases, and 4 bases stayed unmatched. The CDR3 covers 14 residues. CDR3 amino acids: CATSVDRVNSPLHF. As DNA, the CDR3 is TGTGCCACCAGCGTGGACAGGGTAAATTCACCCCTCCACTTT.

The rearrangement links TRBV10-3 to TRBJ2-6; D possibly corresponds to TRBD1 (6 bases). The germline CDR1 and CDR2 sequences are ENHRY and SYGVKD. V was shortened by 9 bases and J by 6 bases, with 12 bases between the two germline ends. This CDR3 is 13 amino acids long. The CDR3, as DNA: TGTGCCATACAGGGTTCTTCGGCCAACGTCCTGACTTTC. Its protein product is CAIQGSSANVLTF.

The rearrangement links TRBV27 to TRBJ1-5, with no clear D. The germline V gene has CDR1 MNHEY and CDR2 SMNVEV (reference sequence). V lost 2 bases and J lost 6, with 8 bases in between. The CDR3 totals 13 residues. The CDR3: CASSLVGAQPQHF. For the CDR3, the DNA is TGTGCCAGCAGTTTAGTCGGTGCTCAGCCCCAGCATTTT.